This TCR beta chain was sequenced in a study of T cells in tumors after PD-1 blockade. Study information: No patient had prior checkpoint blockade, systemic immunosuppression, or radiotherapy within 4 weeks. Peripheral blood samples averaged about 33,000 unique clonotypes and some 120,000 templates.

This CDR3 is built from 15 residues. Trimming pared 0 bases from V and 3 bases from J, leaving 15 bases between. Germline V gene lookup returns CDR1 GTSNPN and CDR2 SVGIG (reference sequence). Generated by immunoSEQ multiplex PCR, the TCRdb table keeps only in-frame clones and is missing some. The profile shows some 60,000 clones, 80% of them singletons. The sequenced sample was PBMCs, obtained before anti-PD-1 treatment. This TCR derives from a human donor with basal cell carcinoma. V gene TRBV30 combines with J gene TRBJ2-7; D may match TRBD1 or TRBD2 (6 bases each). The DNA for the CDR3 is TGTGCCTGGAGTGTACGGGGGCATTCCAACTACGAGCAGTACTTC. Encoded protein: CAWSVRGHSNYEQYF. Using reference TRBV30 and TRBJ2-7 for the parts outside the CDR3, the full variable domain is SQTIHQWPATLVQPVGSPLSLECTVEGTSNPNLYWYRQAAGRGLQLLFYSVGIGQISSEVPQNLSASRPQDRQFILSSKKLLLSDSGFYLCAWSVRGHSNYEQYFGPGTRLTVT.